Following are 26 T cell receptor beta chains from one sample sequenced in a study of blood T cells in healthy people across ages (dated by TCRdb to the mid-2010s). Libraries came from 5' RACE. Sequencing took place on an Illumina HiSeq 2500. A second roughly 6 to 11 cycle PCR used a sample-barcoded 5' primer and a J-beta primer mix. The public reads were reanalyzed by TCRdb: fastp trimming at Q25, MiXCR alignment, in-frame beta chains only. Every entry covers one CDR3 protein and lists the most common genes and DNA from its rows. The table for this sample lists about 700,000 distinct CDR3 sequences; about 34% of them were counted only once. 15% of the sample goes to the ten largest clones. Sequencing was done on a sample of blood. These receptors originate from a woman aged 80 or over in good health. Donor details come from another sample of the same person, matched by shared clones.

As to this clonotype: A much larger clone differs from this one at a single base, so this may be a read error. The rearrangement links TRBV5-1 to TRBJ2-7; 7 bases agree with TRBD2. Germline V gene data show CDR1 as SGHRS and CDR2 as YFSETQ. Unmatched junction bases numbered 13, after V lost 7 bases and J lost 6 bases. CDR3 length: 14 amino acids. The DNA for the CDR3 is TGCGCCAGCGGGGTGGTAGGGAGGGATCGCGAGCAGTACTTC. Protein product: CASGVVGRDREQYF.

This clonotype was found a few times. This chain connects TRBV30 to TRBJ1-2; tentatively, D is TRBD1 (5 bases). Germline V lookup: CDR1 GTSNPN, CDR2 SVGIG (reference sequence). Trimming cost V 3 bases and J 2 bases, with 19 bases left between them. The CDR3 consists of 16 residues. The CDR3 region has the DNA TGTGCCTGGAGAACCCGCCCGGGGCCGTCCAACTATGGCTACACCTTC. It encodes CAWRTRPGPSNYGYTF.

Points on this clonotype: A single base separates this from a much larger clone, so it may be a read error. In DNA form, the CDR3 reads TGTGCCACCAGTGACCCACGGGACAGGATCGCAGATACGCAGTATTTT. Its protein is CATSDPRDRIADTQYF. V is TRBV24-1 and J is TRBJ2-3, with 8 bases aligning to TRBD1. CDR1 and CDR2 from the germline V gene are KGHDR and SFDVKD. The junction had 9 bases not matched to a gene; V was cut back by 4 bases and J by 4 bases. CDR3 size: 16 residues.

This clonotype was picked up many times. This chain links TRBV5-1 with TRBJ2-7; 12 bases are a match to TRBD1. The V and J ends lost 3 bases and 5 bases, in that order; junction bases with no gene match: 6. CDR1 and CDR2 from the germline V gene are SGHRS and YFSETQ. The CDR3 loop spans 15 amino acids. CDR3 in amino acids: CASSSGGTGGDEQYF. CDR3 in DNA: TGCGCCAGCAGCTCGGGGGGGACAGGGGGCGACGAGCAGTACTTC.

With regard to this clonotype: Sequence at one end of the junction differs from germline and may be a read error. The chain links TRBV12-3 or TRBV12-4 to TRBJ2-5, with TRBD1 matching 7 bases. This CDR3 is built from 13 residues. The DNA of the CDR3 is TGCGCCAGCACCATTAGGGACAGACCGGAACGGTACTTC. This translates into CASTIRDRPERYF.

This clonotype was recorded many times. The chain links TRBV11-2 to TRBJ1-2, with 10 bases aligning to TRBD1. Germline CDR1 is SGHAT and CDR2 is FQNNGV. The CDR3 spans 16 residues. V lost 5 bases, J lost 4 bases, and 10 bases stayed unmatched. This chain's CDR3 is CASSLFWDRGSYGYTF. The CDR3 DNA is TGTGCCAGCAGCCTTTTCTGGGACAGGGGATCCTATGGCTACACCTTC. The whole variable domain, filled in from reference TRBV11-2 and TRBJ1-2, reads EAGVAQSPRYKIIEKRQSVAFWCNPISGHATLYWYQQILGQGPKLLIQFQNNGVVDDSQLPKDRFSAERLKGVDSTLKIQPAKLEDSAVYLCASSLFWDRGSYGYTFGSGTRLTVV.

This clonotype was found many times. The CDR3 reads CASAGGHYEQYF. CDR3 bases: TGTGCCAGTGCAGGGGGTCATTACGAGCAGTACTTC. The chain is built from TRBV28 and TRBJ2-7, with 7 bases fitting TRBD1. Germline V gives CDR1 MDHEN, CDR2 SYDVKM. This CDR3 region has 12 residues. Trimming cost V 9 bases and J 4 bases; bases outside gene matches: 6.

This clonotype was picked up a small number of times. V is TRBV7-9 and J is TRBJ1-5, with TRBD1 as a possible D gene (6 bases). V was cut by 3 bases and J by 8 bases, with 8 bases left in between. Per the germline V gene, CDR1 is SEHNR and CDR2 is FQNEAQ (reference sequence). This CDR3 has 12 amino acids. CDR3: CASSLRGEPQHF. CDR3 DNA: TGTGCCAGCAGCTTGAGGGGGGAGCCCCAGCATTTT.

This clonotype appeared a few times. V is TRBV6-2 or TRBV6-3 and J is TRBJ1-1, with D uncertain. Germline lookup yields CDR1 MNHEY and CDR2 SVGEGT. The CDR3 runs to 12 residues. The germline V and J ends were trimmed by 8 bases and 6 bases, with 13 bases remaining between them. The DNA for the CDR3 is TGTGCCAGCGCAGAGAAACGGGCTGAAGCTTTCTTT. Protein product: CASAEKRAEAFF.

This clonotype has a count of ten or more. The rearrangement links TRBV7-9 to TRBJ1-2; tentatively, D is TRBD1 (5 bases). CDR1 is SEHNR, CDR2 FQNEAQ, per germline (reference sequence). This CDR3 comprises 16 residues. The V end was cut by 4 bases, the J end by 2 bases, with 17 bases between. CDR3 region: CASSSPVLGTNYGYTF. The CDR3 region has the DNA TGTGCCAGCAGCTCCCCCGTTCTCGGGACGAACTATGGCTACACCTTC.

The sample holds a few counts of this clonotype. The J gene is TRBJ2-2, the V gene TRBV5-1; weak D call: TRBD1 (5 bases). Trimming left V 0 bases short and J 0 bases short, with 6 bases between. CDR3 size: 15 residues. Germline V gene lookup returns CDR1 SGHRS and CDR2 YFSETQ. Here the CDR3 DNA reads TGCGCCAGCAGCTTGGGGGGCACGAACACCGGGGAGCTGTTTTTT. Its protein is CASSLGGTNTGELFF.

J is TRBJ2-2 and V is TRBV24-1; the D gene is possibly TRBD1 (5 bases). This CDR3 comprises 15 residues. The germline gives CDR1 KGHDR, CDR2 SFDVKD. V was clipped by 5 bases and J by 3 bases, with 12 bases between them. CDR3 in amino acids: CATSGPREYTGELFF. CDR3 bases: TGTGCCACCAGTGGTCCCAGGGAATACACCGGGGAGCTGTTTTTT.

This clonotype was counted many times. This chain uses TRBV12-3 or TRBV12-4 with TRBJ1-2, with 8 bases lining up with TRBD1. The CDR3 is 16 amino acids. Unmatched junction bases numbered 15, after V lost 6 bases and J lost 6 bases. CDR3 residues: CASSRNNWQGAHGYTF. The DNA of the CDR3 is TGTGCCAGCAGCAGAAATAATTGGCAGGGGGCGCATGGCTACACCTTC.

The CDR3 sequence is CASSQDGGANEKLFF. CDR3 DNA: TGCGCCAGCAGCCAAGATGGAGGTGCTAATGAAAAACTGTTTTTT. V gene TRBV4-3 combines with J gene TRBJ1-4; unclear D gene. Germline V gene lookup returns CDR1 LGHNA and CDR2 YSLEER. Trimming removed 0 bases from V and 3 bases from J, with 8 bases in between. The CDR3 sequence is 15 residues long.

The chain joins TRBV6-2 or TRBV6-3 to TRBJ2-1, with D possibly matching TRBD1 (5 bases). The germline gives CDR1 MNHEY, CDR2 SVGEGT. This CDR3 is built from 18 residues. Trimming removed 6 bases at V and 0 bases at J, with 21 bases between. CDR3 nucleotide sequence: TGTGCCAGCAGACCTTTATATGACAGCTTGAGCTCCTACAATGAGCAGTTCTTC. Translated, it gives CASRPLYDSLSSYNEQFF.

As concerns this clonotype: This sequence may be a read error, since a much larger clone differs from it by one base. The J gene is TRBJ2-4, the V gene TRBV2; possible D gene TRBD2, 7 bases. This CDR3 comprises 15 residues. Per the germline V gene, CDR1 is SNHLY and CDR2 is FYNNEI. The DNA of the CDR3 is TGTGTCAGCAGCGGGACACGAGAAGCCAAAAACATTCAGTACTTC. Translation gives CVSSGTREAKNIQYF.

The chain couples TRBV6-6 to TRBJ2-7; 10 bases match TRBD2. From germline, CDR1 is MNHNY and CDR2 SVGAGI (reference sequence). The CDR3 is 12 residues long. Unmatched junction bases numbered 2, after V lost 7 bases and J lost 5 bases. The CDR3, as DNA: TGTGCCAGCACTAGCGGGGGAAACGAGCAGTACTTC. Its protein is CASTSGGNEQYF.

In the case of this clonotype: A much larger clone lies a single base off, so this may be a read error. The rearrangement links TRBV28 to TRBJ2-1, with TRBD1 identical over 8 bases. Germline lookup yields CDR1 MDHEN and CDR2 SYDVKM. V shed 3 bases and J 9 bases; nucleotides not matched to a gene: 13. The CDR3 has 16 residues. The CDR3 DNA follows: TGTGCCAGCAGTTTCTCCGGACAGGGTCGTAGCGGTGAGCAGTTCTTC. Amino acid sequence: CASSFSGQGRSGEQFF.

This clonotype turned up a few times. The chain carries TRBV7-9 and TRBJ1-5, with D unclear. Germline CDR1 is SEHNR and CDR2 is FQNEAQ (reference sequence). The germline V and J ends were trimmed by 1 base and 3 bases, with 10 bases remaining between them. This CDR3 has 15 residues. CDR3 sequence: CASSLDGRLNQPQHF. The CDR3 DNA follows: TGTGCCAGCAGCTTAGATGGCAGGCTCAATCAGCCCCAGCATTTT.

Regarding this clonotype: Being one base from a much bigger clone, this may be a read error. The rearrangement uses TRBV20-1 and TRBJ1-1, with D hard to call. The CDR3 sequence is 12 residues long. Germline-derived CDR1 and CDR2 are DFQATT and SNEGSKA (reference sequence). In DNA, the CDR3 is TGCAGGGCTAGCAGGACCAACACTGAAGCTTTCTTT. Its protein product is CRASRTNTEAFF.

This clonotype came up many times. The rearrangement uses TRBV20-1 and TRBJ2-3, with 10 nucleotides matching TRBD2. The length of the CDR3 is 15 residues. Trimming cost V 4 bases and J 7 bases; bases outside gene matches: 11. Per germline, CDR1 DFQATT and CDR2 SNEGSKA (reference sequence). The CDR3: CSATHTSGELNTQYF. In DNA, the CDR3 is TGCAGTGCTACCCACACTAGCGGGGAGCTCAATACGCAGTATTTT.

This clonotype was counted at least ten times. This clone may be a read error of a much larger clone one base away. The chain uses TRBV4-3 and TRBJ2-1; D remains ambiguous. With 0 bases removed from V and 6 bases from J, the gap between germline ends came to 12 bases. The CDR3 has 15 residues. Germline V CDR1 and CDR2: LGHNA, YSLEER. CDR3 bases: TGCGCCAGCAGCCAAGATCGAGGTCAGAGCAATGAGCAGTTCTTC. Translated: CASSQDRGQSNEQFF.

A few counts support this clonotype. A much more abundant neighbour one base away suggests this may be a read error. V gene TRBV6-6 combines with J gene TRBJ2-5, with 8 nucleotides matching TRBD2. The junction had 17 bases not matched to a gene; V was cut back by 6 bases and J by 11 bases. The CDR3 length is 15 residues. CDR1 and CDR2 (germline): MNHNY, SVGAGI (reference sequence). CDR3 protein: CASRPRRGAHNEQYF. In DNA form, the CDR3 reads TGTGCCAGCAGACCGCGGCGGGGGGCGCACAATGAGCAGTACTTC.

Worth noting for this clonotype: This clone may be a read error of a much larger clone one base away. The chain links TRBV9 to TRBJ2-7; 9 bases map to TRBD2. The CDR3 totals 15 residues. Germline CDR1 SGDLS, CDR2 YYNGEE. V gave up 4 bases and J gave up 12 bases; unmatched junction bases: 17. The CDR3 region is CASSPQTSGQETRYF. The CDR3 DNA is TGTGCCAGCAGCCCTCAGACTAGCGGCCAAGAGACCCGGTACTTC.

The chain employs TRBV4-1 and TRBJ2-1; either TRBD1 or TRBD2 may fit D (5 bases each). Trimming pared 0 bases from V and 9 bases from J, leaving 15 bases between. Germline V CDR1 and CDR2: MGHRA, YSYEKL. The CDR3 contains 15 residues. The CDR3 sequence is CASSQEWGTQGEQFF. The CDR3 DNA reads as TGCGCCAGCAGCCAAGAGTGGGGGACCCAAGGTGAGCAGTTCTTC.

Remarks on this clonotype: A much larger clone differs from this one at a single base, so this may be a read error. The chain joins TRBV15 to TRBJ1-1; D is unclear. The CDR3 totals 13 residues. CDR1 is LNHNV, CDR2 YYDKDF, per germline (reference sequence). CDR3: CPTSRDKNGEAFF. The CDR3, as DNA: TGTCCCACCAGCAGAGATAAAAACGGTGAAGCTTTCTTT.